This passage covers 2 T cell receptor beta chains from one sample sequenced in a study of cytomegalovirus exposure and HLA in healthy donors. 60 Vbeta and 13 Jbeta primers were used in PCR. Produced via immunoSEQ multiplex PCR; TCRdb's table is partial and in-frame only. The sample records approximately 170,000 clones, roughly 80% being singletons. The sample taken for sequencing was PBMCs. The receptor source for this set is a male donor in good health and CMV-seronegative.

This clone was seen a single time. This sequence joins TRBV5-4 and TRBJ1-1, with D hard to call. The CDR3 contains 13 residues. Germline V gene sequence: CDR1 SGHNT, CDR2 YYREEE (reference sequence). V was clipped by 4 bases and J by 2 bases, with 9 bases between them. CDR3 coding DNA: TGTGCCAGCAGCCTGGAACTTAACACTGAAGCTTTCTTT. This gives the protein CASSLELNTEAFF.

The V gene is TRBV16, the J gene TRBJ2-2; 10 nucleotides align to TRBD2. V gave up 4 bases and J gave up 2 bases; unmatched junction bases: 10. Germline loops: CDR1 KGHSY, CDR2 FQNENV. This CDR3 comprises 18 residues. The CDR3 spells CASSPLVAGGSNTGELFF. The DNA of the CDR3 is TGTGCCAGCAGCCCCCTAGTAGCGGGAGGATCAAACACCGGGGAGCTGTTTTTT.